The clone carrying this T cell receptor beta chain was detected only once. The CDR3 runs 15 residues. Germline assignment: CDR1 SNHLY and CDR2 FYNNEI. V shed 3 bases and J shed 5 bases, with 14 bases lying between them. In TCRdb, the RT-PCR reads were re-called with MiXCR into one record per CDR3 protein. There are approximately 720,000 distinct CDR3 sequences in the sample; 12% to 15% occur only once, and around 3.3% lies in the top ten. The receptor was derived from a female donor in good health, serving as a healthy control. The genes are TRBV2 and TRBJ1-5, with TRBD1 as a possible D gene (5 bases). Sample: memory CD4+ T cells from blood. The CDR3 DNA reads TGTGCCAGCAGTGAGCAGGGTGATTGGTATCAGCCCCAGCATTTT. Its protein is CASSEQGDWYQPQHF. Using reference TRBV2 and TRBJ1-5 for the parts outside the CDR3, the full variable domain is EPEVTQTPSHQVTQMGQEVILRCVPISNHLYFYWYRQILGQKVEFLVSFYNNEISEKSEIFDDQFSVERPDGSNFTLKIRSTKLEDSAMYFCASSEQGDWYQPQHFGDGTRLSIL.